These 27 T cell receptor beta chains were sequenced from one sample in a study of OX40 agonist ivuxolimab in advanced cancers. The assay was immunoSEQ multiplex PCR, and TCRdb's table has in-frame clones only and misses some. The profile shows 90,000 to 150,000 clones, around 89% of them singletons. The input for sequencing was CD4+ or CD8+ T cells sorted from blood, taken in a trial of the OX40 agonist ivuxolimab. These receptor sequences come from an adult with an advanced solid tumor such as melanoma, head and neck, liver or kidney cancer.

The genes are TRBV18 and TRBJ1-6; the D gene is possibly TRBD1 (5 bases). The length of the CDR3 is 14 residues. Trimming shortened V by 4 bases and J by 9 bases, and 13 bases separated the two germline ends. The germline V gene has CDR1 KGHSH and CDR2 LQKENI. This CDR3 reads CASSLEQGRSPLHF. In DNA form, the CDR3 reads TGTGCCAGCTCACTCGAGCAGGGCCGTTCACCCCTCCACTTT.

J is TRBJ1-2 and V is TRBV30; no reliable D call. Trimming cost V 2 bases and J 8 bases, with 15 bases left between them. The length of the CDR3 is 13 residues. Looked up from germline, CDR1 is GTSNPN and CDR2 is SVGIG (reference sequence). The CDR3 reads CAWSILAPSGYTF. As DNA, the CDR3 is TGTGCCTGGAGTATTTTAGCTCCGTCCGGCTACACCTTC.

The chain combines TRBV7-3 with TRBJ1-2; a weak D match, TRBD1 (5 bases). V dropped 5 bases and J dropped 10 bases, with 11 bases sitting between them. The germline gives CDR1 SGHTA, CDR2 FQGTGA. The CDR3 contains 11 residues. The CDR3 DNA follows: TGTGCCAGCAGCCCTCAGGGTATCTACACCTTC. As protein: CASSPQGIYTF. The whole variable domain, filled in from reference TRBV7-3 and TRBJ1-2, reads GAGVSQTPSNKVTEKGKYVELRCDPISGHTALYWYRQSLGQGPEFLIYFQGTGAADDSGLPNDRFFAVRPEGSVSTLKIQRTERGDSAVYLCASSPQGIYTFGSGTRLTVV.

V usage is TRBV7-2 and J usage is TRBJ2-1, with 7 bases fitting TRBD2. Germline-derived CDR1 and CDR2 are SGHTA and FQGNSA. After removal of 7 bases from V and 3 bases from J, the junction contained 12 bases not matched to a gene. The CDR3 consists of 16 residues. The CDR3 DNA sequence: TGTGCCAGCACCACGGAGCGGGGAGCCATCTACAATGAGCAGTTCTTC. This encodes CASTTERGAIYNEQFF.

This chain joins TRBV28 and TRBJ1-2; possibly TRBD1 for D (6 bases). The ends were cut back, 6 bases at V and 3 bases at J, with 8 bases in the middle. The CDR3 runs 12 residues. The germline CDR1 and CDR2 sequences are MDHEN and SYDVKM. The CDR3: CASRDRDYGYTF. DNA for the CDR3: TGTGCCAGCAGGGACAGAGACTATGGCTACACCTTC.

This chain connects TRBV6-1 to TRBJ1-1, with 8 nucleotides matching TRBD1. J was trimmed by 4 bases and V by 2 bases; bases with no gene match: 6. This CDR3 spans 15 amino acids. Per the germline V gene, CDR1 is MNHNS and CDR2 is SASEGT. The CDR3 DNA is TGTGCCAGCAGTGAATTAACAGGGGGATTCACTGAAGCTTTCTTT. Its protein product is CASSELTGGFTEAFF.

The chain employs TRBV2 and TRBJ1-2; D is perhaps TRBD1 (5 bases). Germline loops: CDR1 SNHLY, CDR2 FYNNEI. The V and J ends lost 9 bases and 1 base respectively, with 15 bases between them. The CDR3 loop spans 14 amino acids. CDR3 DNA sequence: TGTGCCAGGCAGGGTCGCGGGGGTAACTATGGCTACACCTTC. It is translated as CARQGRGGNYGYTF. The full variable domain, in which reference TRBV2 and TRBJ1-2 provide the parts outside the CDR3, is EPEVTQTPSHQVTQMGQEVILRCVPISNHLYFYWYRQILGQKVEFLVSFYNNEISEKSEIFDDQFSVERPDGSNFTLKIRSTKLEDSAMYFCARQGRGGNYGYTFGSGTRLTVV.

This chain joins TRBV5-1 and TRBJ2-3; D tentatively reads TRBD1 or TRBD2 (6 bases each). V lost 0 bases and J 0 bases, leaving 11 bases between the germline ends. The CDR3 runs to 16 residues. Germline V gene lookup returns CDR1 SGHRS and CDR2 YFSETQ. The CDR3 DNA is TGCGCCAGCAGCTTGGAGGGGGGTACTAGCACAGATACGCAGTATTTT. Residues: CASSLEGGTSTDTQYF.

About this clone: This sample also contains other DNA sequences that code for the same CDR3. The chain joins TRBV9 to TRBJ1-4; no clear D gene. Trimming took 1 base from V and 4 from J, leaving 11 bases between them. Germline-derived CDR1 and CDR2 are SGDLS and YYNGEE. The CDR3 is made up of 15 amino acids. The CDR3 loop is CASSVSGRDNEKLFF. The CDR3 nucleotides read TGTGCCAGCAGCGTATCGGGGAGGGATAATGAAAAACTGTTTTTT.

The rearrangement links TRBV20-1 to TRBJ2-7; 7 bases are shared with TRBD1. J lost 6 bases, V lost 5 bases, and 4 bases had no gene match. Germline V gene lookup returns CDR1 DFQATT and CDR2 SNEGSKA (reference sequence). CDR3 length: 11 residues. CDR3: CSAWTGPEQYF. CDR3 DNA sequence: TGCAGTGCTTGGACAGGCCCCGAGCAGTACTTC.

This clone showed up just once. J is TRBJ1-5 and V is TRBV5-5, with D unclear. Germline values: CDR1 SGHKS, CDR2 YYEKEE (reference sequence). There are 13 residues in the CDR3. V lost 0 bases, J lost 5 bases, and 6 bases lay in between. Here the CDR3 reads CASSLEPDQPQHF. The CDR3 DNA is TGTGCCAGCAGCTTGGAGCCCGATCAGCCCCAGCATTTT.

In DNA, the CDR3 is TGTGCCAGCAGTTTTCCGGGACAGCCTTGGAGCCTGTTTTTT. This codes for CASSFPGQPWSLFF. The chain employs TRBV28 and TRBJ1-4, with 7 bases lining up with TRBD1. The CDR3 sequence is 14 residues long. The ends lost 3 bases at V and 14 bases at J; junction bases unmatched: 12. The germline V gene has CDR1 MDHEN and CDR2 SYDVKM.

CDR3 loop: CASLPESGVAFF. CDR3 coding DNA: TGTGCCAGCCTTCCGGAGAGCGGGGTAGCGTTTTTT. V gene TRBV7-9 combines with J gene TRBJ1-4; no firm D call. The germline V and J ends were trimmed by 8 bases and 16 bases, with 20 bases remaining between them. The V gene's germline CDR1 is SEHNR and CDR2 FQNEAQ (reference sequence). This CDR3 comprises 12 residues.

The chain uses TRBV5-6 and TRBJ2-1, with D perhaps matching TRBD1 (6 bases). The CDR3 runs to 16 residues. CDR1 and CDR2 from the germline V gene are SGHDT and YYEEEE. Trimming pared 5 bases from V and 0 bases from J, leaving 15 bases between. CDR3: CASSPPVTGSYNEQFF. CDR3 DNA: TGTGCCAGCAGTCCTCCCGTGACAGGCTCCTACAATGAGCAGTTCTTC. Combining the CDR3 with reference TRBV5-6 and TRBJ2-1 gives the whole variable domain DAGVTQSPTHLIKTRGQQVTLRCSPKSGHDTVSWYQQALGQGPQFIFQYYEEEERQRGNFPDRFSGHQFPNYSSELNVNALLLGDSALYLCASSPPVTGSYNEQFFGPGTRLTVL.

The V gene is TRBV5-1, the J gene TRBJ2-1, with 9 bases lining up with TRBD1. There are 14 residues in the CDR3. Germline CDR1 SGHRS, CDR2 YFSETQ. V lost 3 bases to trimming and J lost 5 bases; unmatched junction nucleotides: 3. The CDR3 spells CASSSGQGHNEQFF. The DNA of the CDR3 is TGCGCCAGCAGCTCGGGACAGGGCCACAATGAGCAGTTCTTC.

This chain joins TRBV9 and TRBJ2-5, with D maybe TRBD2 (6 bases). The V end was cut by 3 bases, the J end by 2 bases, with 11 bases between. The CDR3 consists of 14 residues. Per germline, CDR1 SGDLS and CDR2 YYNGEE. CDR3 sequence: CASSGGTFQETQYF. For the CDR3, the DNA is TGTGCCAGCAGCGGGGGGACTTTTCAAGAGACCCAGTACTTC.

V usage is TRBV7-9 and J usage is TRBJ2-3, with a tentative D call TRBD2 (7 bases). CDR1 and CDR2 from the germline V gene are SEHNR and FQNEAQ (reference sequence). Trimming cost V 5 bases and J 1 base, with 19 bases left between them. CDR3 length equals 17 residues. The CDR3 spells CASSPRGLAVRTDTQYF. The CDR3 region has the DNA TGTGCCAGCAGCCCACGGGGGCTAGCGGTACGCACAGATACGCAGTATTTT.

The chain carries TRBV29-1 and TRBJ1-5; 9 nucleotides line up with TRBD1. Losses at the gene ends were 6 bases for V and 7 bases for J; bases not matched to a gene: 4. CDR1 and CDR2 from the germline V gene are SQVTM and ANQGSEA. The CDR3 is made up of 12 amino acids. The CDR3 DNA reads TGCAGCGTGGGGACAGGGACCCAGCCCCAGCATTTT. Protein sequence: CSVGTGTQPQHF.

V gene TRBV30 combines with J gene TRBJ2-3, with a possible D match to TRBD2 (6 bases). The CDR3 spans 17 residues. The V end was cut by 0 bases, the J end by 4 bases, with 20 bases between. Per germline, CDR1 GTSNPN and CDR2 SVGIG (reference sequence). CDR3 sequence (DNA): TGTGCCTGGAGTGTTGGTAGCGGTGGAATTGACCCAGATACGCAGTATTTT. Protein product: CAWSVGSGGIDPDTQYF.

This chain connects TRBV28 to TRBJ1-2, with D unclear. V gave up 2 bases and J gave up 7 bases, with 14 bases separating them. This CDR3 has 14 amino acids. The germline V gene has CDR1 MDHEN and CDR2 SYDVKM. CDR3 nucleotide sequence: TGTGCCAGCAGTTTAATGGCCCCCGCCCGTGGCTACACCTTC. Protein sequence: CASSLMAPARGYTF.

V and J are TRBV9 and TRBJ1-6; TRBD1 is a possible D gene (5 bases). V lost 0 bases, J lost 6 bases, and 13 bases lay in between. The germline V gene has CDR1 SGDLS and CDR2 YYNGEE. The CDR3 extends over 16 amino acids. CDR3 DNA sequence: TGTGCCAGCAGCGTAGCACCAGCAGGGACTAATTCACCCCTCCACTTT. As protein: CASSVAPAGTNSPLHF.

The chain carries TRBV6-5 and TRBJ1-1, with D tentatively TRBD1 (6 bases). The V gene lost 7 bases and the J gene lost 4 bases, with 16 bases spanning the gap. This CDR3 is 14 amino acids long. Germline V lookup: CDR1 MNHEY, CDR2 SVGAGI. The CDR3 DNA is TGTGCCAGCACCCTGGGGGGCAGTTTCACTGAAGCTTTCTTT. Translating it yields CASTLGGSFTEAFF.

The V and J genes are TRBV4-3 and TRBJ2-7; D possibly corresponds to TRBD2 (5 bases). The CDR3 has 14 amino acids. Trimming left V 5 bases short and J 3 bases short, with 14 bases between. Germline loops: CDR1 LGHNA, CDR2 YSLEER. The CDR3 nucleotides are TGCGCCAGCAGCACCAGCCGTGACTACTACGAGCAGTACTTC. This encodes CASSTSRDYYEQYF.

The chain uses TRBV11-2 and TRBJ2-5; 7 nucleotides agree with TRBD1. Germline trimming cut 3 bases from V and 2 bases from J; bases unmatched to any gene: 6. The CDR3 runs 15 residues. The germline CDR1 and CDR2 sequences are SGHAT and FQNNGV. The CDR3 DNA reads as TGTGCCAGCAGCTTTTCAGGGGGTTGGCAAGAGACCCAGTACTTC. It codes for CASSFSGGWQETQYF.

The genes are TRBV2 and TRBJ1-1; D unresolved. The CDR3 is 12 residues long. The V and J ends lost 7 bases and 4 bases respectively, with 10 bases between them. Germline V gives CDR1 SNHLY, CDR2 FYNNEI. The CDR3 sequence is CASTGVGTEAFF. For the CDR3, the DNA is TGTGCCAGCACTGGTGTGGGCACTGAAGCTTTCTTT.

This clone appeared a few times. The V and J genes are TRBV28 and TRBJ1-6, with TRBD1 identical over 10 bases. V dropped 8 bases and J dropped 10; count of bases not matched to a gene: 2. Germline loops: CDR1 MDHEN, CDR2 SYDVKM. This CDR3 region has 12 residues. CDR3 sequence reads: CASGQGVSPLHF. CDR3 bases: TGTGCCAGCGGACAGGGGGTGTCACCCCTCCACTTT. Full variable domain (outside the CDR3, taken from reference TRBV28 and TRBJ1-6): DVKVTQSSRYLVKRTGEKVFLECVQDMDHENMFWYRQDPGLGLRLIYFSYDVKMKEKGDIPEGYSVSREKKERFSLILESASTNQTSMYLCASGQGVSPLHFGNGTRLTVT.

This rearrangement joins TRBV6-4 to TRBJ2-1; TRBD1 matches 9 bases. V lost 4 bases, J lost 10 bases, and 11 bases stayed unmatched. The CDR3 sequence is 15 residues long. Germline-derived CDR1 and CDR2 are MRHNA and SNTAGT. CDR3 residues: CASSVGTGYPREQFF. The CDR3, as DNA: TGTGCCAGCAGTGTGGGGACAGGGTATCCCCGAGAGCAGTTCTTC.